This TCR beta chain was identified in a study of CD8 T cells in Susac syndrome. Peripheral blood CD8+ and CD4+ T cells were profiled by TCR beta sequencing. Controls matched for age and sex were healthy donors. TEMRA cells were FACS-enriched and CD8+ and CD4+ T cells negatively isolated. A quantity of about 0.45 to 1 ug RNA underwent reverse transcription using random hexamers. Amplification of the TCR beta CDR3 was carried out by immunoSEQ multiplex PCR, which spanned a total of 54 Vbeta and 13 Jbeta segments. TCRdb ran MiXCR on the immunoSEQ multiplex PCR reads and lists one entry per CDR3 protein. This table holds 110,000 to 150,000 distinct CDR3 sequences, over 85% found once. Germline CDR1 is SGHDT and CDR2 is YYEEEE. V was cut by 4 bases and J by 5 bases, with 12 bases left in between. CDR3 size: 13 residues. In its sample, this clonotype was seen once.

The clonotype comes from a human donor in good health. Material: CD8+ T cells from PBMCs. The J gene is TRBJ1-2, the V gene TRBV5-6; maybe TRBD1 (5 bases). CDR3 in DNA: TGTGCCAGCAGCCAAACGACAGATTATGGCTACACCTTC. Protein: CASSQTTDYGYTF.